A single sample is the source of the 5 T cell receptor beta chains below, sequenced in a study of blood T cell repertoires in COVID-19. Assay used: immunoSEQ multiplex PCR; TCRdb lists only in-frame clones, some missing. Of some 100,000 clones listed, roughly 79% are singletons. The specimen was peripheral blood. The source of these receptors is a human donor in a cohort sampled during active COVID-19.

CDR3 nucleotides: TGTGCCATCAGCCACTCAGATACGCAGTATTTT. Residues: CAISHSDTQYF. The chain is built from TRBV10-3 and TRBJ2-3; D is undetermined. Trimming cost V 6 bases and J 4 bases, with 5 bases left between them. Germline V gene lookup returns CDR1 ENHRY and CDR2 SYGVKD. This CDR3 is built from 11 residues.

The CDR3 DNA is TGTGCCAGCAGCTTACACTTGCACCAAGAGACCCAGTACTTC. This sequence encodes CASSLHLHQETQYF. The V gene is TRBV7-9, the J gene TRBJ2-5; no clear D gene. The CDR3 spans 14 residues. The V and J ends lost 2 bases and 0 bases respectively, with 7 bases between them. Per germline, CDR1 SEHNR and CDR2 FQNEAQ (reference sequence).

The CDR3 DNA follows: TGTGCCAGCAGCCCGGACAGGGTAAGGACTGAAGCTTTCTTT. Translated: CASSPDRVRTEAFF. The chain uses TRBV6-5 and TRBJ1-1, with 8 bases aligning to TRBD1. Germline CDR1 reads MNHEY; CDR2 reads SVGAGI. J gave up 5 bases and V 6 bases, and 8 bases lay outside the gene matches. The CDR3 sequence is 14 residues long.

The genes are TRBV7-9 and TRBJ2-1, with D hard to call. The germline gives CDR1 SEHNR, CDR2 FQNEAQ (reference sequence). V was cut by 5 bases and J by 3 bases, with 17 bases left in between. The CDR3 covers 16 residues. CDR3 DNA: TGTGCCAGCAGCCCCCTATACCGAGGCCGCTACAATGAGCAGTTCTTC. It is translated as CASSPLYRGRYNEQFF.

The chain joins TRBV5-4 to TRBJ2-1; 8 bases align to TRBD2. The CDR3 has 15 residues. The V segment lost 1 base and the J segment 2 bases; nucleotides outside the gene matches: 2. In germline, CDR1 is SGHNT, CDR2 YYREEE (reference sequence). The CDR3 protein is CASSLTSGTYNEQFF. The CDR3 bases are TGTGCCAGCAGCTTGACTAGCGGAACCTACAATGAGCAGTTCTTC.